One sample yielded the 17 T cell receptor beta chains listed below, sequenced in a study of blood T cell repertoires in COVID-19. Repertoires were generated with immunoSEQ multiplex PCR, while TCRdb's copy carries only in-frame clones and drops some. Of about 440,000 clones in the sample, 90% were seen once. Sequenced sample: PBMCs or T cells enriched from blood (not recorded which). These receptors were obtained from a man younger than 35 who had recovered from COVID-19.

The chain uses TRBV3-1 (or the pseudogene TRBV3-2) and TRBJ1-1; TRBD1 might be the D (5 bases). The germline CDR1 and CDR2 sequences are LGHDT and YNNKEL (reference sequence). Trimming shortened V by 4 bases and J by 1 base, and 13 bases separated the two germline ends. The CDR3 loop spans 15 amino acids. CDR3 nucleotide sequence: TGTGCCAGCAGCCCGAGCGGGGGTTGGAACACTGAAGCTTTCTTT. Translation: CASSPSGGWNTEAFF.

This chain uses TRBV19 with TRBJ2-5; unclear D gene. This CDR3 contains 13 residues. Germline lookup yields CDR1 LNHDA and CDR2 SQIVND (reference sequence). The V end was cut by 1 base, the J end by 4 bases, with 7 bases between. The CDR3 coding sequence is TGTGCCAGTAGTATAGCTAGTCGAGAGACCCAGTACTTC. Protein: CASSIASRETQYF.

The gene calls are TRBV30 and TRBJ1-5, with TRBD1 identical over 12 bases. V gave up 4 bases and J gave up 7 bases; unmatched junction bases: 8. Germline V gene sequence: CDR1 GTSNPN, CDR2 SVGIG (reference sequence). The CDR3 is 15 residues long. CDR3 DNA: TGTGCCTGGACTCATCGGGACAGGGGGCGACAGCCCCAGCATTTT. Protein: CAWTHRDRGRQPQHF. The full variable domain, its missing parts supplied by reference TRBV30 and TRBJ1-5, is SQTIHQWPATLVQPVGSPLSLECTVEGTSNPNLYWYRQAAGRGLQLLFYSVGIGQISSEVPQNLSASRPQDRQFILSSKKLLLSDSGFYLCAWTHRDRGRQPQHFGDGTRLSIL.

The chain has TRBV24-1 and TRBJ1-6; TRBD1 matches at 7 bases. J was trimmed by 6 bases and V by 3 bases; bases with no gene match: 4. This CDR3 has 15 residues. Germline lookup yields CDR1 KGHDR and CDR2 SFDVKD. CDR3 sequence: CATSDPRDSNSPLHF. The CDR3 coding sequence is TGTGCCACCAGTGATCCCCGGGACAGTAATTCACCCCTCCACTTT.

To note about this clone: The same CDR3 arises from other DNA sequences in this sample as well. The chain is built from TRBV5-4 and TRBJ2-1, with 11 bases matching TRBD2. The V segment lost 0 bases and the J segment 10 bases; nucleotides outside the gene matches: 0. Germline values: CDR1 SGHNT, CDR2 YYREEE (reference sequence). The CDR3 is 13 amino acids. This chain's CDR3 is CASSLASGGEQFF. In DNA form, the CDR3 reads TGTGCCAGCAGCTTGGCTAGCGGGGGGGAGCAGTTCTTC.

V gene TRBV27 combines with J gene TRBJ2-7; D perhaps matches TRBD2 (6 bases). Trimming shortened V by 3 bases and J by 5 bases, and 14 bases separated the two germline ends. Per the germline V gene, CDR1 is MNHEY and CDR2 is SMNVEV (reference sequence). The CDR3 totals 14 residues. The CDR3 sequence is CASSFLAGMDEQYF. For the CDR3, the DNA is TGTGCCAGCAGTTTCCTGGCGGGAATGGACGAGCAGTACTTC.

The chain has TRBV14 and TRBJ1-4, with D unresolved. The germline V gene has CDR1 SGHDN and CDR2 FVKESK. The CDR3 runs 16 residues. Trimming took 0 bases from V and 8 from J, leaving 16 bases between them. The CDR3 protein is CASSQDGVKAPEKLFF. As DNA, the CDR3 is TGTGCCAGCAGCCAAGACGGAGTGAAAGCTCCGGAAAAACTGTTTTTT.

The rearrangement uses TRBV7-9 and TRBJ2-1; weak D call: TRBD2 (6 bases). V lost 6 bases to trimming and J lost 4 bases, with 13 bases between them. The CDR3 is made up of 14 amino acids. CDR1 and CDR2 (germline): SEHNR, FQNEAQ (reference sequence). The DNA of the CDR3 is TGTGCCAGCAGAGGAGGGAGGAATTACAATGAGCAGTTCTTC. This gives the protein CASRGGRNYNEQFF. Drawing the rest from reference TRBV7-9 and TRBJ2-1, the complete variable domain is DTGVSQNPRHKITKRGQNVTFRCDPISEHNRLYWYRQTLGQGPEFLTYFQNEAQLEKSRLLSDRFSAERPKGSFSTLEIQRTEQGDSAMYLCASRGGRNYNEQFFGPGTRLTVL.

The CDR3 is CASSTRPNEKLFF. The CDR3 nucleotides read TGTGCCAGCAGCACCAGGCCTAATGAAAAACTGTTTTTT. The chain joins TRBV3-1 (or the pseudogene TRBV3-2) to TRBJ1-4; no reliable D call. V shed 5 bases and J shed 3 bases, with 7 bases lying between them. The CDR3 is made up of 13 amino acids. CDR1 and CDR2 (germline): LGHDT, YNNKEL (reference sequence).

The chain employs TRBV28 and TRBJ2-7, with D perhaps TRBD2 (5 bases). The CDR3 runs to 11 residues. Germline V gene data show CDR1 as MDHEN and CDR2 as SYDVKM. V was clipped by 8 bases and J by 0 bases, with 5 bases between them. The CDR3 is CASGGSYEQYF. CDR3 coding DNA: TGTGCCAGCGGAGGCTCCTACGAGCAGTACTTC.

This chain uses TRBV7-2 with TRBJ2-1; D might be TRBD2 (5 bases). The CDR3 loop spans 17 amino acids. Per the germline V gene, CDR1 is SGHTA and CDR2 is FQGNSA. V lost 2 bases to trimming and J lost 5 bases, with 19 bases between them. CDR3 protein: CASSLRAYDYIDNEQFF. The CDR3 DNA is TGTGCCAGCAGCTTACGGGCCTATGACTACATCGACAATGAGCAGTTCTTC.

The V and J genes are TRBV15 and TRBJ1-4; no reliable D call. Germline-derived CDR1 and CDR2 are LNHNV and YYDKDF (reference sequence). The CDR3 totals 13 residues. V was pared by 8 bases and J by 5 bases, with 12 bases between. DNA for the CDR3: TGTGCCACCTCCACCGGAGAGAATGAAAAACTGTTTTTT. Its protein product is CATSTGENEKLFF.

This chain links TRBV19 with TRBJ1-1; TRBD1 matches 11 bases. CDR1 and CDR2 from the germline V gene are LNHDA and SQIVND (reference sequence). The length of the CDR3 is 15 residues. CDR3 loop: CASSQDRGRNTEAFF. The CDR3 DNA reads TGTGCAAGTTCCCAGGACAGGGGGCGGAACACTGAAGCTTTCTTT. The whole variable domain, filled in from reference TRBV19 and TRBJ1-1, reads DGGITQSPKYLFRKEGQNVTLSCEQNLNHDAMYWYRQDPGQGLRLIYYSQIVNDFQKGDIAEGYSVSREKKESFPLTVTSAQKNPTAFYLCASSQDRGRNTEAFFGQGTRLTVV.

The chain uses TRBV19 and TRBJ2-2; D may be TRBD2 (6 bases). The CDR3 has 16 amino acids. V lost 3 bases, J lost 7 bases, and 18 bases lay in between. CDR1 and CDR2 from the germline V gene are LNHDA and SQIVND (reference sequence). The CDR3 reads CASSIAVGLPGGELFF. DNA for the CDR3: TGTGCCAGTAGTATTGCCGTGGGACTTCCCGGCGGGGAGCTGTTTTTT.

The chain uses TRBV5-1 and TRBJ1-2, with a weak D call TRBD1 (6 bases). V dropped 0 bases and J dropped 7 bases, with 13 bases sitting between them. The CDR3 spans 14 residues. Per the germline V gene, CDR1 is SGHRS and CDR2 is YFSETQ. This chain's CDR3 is CASSLGSGGLGYTF. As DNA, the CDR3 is TGCGCCAGCAGCTTGGGTTCGGGGGGGCTTGGCTACACCTTC.

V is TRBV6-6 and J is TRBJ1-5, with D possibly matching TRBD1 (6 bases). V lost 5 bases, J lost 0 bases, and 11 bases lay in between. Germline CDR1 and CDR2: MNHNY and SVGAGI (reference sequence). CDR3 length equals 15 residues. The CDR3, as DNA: TGTGCCAGCAGTCCACAGGGTCCTAGCAATCAGCCCCAGCATTTT. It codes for CASSPQGPSNQPQHF.

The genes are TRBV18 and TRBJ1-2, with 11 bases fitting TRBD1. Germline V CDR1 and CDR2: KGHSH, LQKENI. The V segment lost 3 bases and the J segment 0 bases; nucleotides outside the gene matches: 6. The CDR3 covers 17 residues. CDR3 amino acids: CASSPTGTGGANYGYTF. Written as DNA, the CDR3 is TGTGCCAGCTCACCTACCGGGACAGGGGGAGCTAACTATGGCTACACCTTC.